This T cell receptor (beta chain) was identified during a study of vaccination and CD4 T cells after COVID-19. Study-level points and caveats: No early post-infection timepoints were studied, and convalescent patients studied were relatively few.

The Oncomine TCR Beta short-read assay sequenced DNA from cultured CD4+ T cells. TCRdb processed the PCR reads anew with MiXCR; each CDR3 protein has one entry. The repertoire holds roughly 3,500 distinct CDR3 sequences, with approximately 15% as singletons. Treatment reported: approximately 9-day PBMC culture with coronavirus spike peptide pools or control peptides (ViraFEST assay). ViraFEST stimulated the growth of antigen-specific T cells using peptide pools and subsequently profiled their TCRs by sequencing. Germline lookup yields CDR1 LNHDA and CDR2 SQIVND (reference sequence). The V segment lost 2 bases and the J segment 0 bases; nucleotides outside the gene matches: 15. This CDR3 contains 21 residues. This clonotype is large. No antigen is known for it.

The genes are TRBV19 and TRBJ2-6; 8 positions agree with TRBD1. The receptor's source is a human donor who had recovered from COVID-19. Specimen: CD4+ T cells from blood, cultured in vitro. The CDR3 DNA is TGTGCCAGTAGTATAACAACCCCGCGGACAGGGATACGCTCTGGGGCCAACGTCCTGACTTTC. This sequence encodes CASSITTPRTGIRSGANVLTF.